Sequencing of this T cell receptor beta chain was carried out in a study of T cells expressing NK-cell markers. Study-wide points: Dominant NKG2C+ clonotypes were found to form roughly 1.0-7.0% of CD8+ T cells in 5 or 6 donors. Similarly, these clonotypes led the CD3+CD56-NKG2C+ fraction as well in a few donors.

In regard to this clonotype: Its antigen is not identified.

TCRdb reprocessed the 5' RACE reads, keeping one entry per CDR3 protein, no DNA. The repertoire table contains 300,000 to 450,000 distinct CDR3 sequences. The clonotype originates from a man aged 18 to 69 in good health. The sequenced sample consisted of blood T cells: a sorted CD56 or NKG2C T cell subset, CD4+ or CD8+ T cells, or bulk PBMC T cells (not recorded which).

CDR3 protein: CASTGQHYEQYF. The chain couples TRBV12-3 or TRBV12-4 to TRBJ2-7; the TCRdb D gene call, TRBD1, has no DNA to confirm it. This CDR3 region has 12 residues.